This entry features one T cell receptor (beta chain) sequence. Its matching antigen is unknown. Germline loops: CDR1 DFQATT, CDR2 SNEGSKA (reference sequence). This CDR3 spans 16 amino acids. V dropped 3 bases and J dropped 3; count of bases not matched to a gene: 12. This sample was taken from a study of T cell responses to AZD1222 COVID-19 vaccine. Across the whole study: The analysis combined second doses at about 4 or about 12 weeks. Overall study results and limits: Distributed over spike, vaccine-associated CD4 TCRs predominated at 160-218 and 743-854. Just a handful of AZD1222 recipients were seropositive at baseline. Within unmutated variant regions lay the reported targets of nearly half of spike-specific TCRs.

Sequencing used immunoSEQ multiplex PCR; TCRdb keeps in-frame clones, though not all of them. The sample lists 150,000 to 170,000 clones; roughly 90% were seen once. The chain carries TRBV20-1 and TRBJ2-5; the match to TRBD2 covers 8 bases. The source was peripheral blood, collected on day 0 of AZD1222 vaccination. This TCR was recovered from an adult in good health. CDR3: CSASRLSAGAEETQYF. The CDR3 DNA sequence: TGCAGTGCTAGTAGGCTTTCAGCGGGAGCGGAAGAGACCCAGTACTTC.